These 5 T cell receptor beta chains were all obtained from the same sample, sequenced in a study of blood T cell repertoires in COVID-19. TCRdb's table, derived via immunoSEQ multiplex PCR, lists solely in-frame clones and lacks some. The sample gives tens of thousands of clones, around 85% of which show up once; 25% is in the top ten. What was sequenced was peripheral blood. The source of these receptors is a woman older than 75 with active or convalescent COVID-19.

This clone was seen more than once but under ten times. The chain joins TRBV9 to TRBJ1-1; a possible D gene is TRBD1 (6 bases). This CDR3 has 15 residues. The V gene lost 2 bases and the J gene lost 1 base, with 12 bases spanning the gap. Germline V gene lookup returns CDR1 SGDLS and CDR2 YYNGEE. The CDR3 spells CASSVTGTKNTEAFF. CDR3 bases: TGTGCCAGCAGCGTTACCGGGACAAAGAACACTGAAGCTTTCTTT. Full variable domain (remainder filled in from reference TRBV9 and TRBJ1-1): DSGVTQTPKHLITATGQRVTLRCSPRSGDLSVYWYQQSLDQGLQFLIQYYNGEERAKGNILERFSAQQFPDLHSELNLSSLELGDSALYFCASSVTGTKNTEAFFGQGTRLTVV.

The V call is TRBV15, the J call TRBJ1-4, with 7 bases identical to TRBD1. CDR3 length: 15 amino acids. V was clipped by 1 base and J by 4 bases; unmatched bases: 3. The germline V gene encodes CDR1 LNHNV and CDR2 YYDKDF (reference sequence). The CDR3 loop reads CATSRVTGNNEKLFF. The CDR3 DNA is TGTGCCACCAGCAGAGTGACAGGGAATAATGAAAAACTGTTTTTT.

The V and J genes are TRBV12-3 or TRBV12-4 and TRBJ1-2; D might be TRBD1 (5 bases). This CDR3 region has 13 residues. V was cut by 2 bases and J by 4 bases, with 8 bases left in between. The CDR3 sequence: CASSLSGSYGYTF. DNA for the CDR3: TGTGCCAGCAGTTTATCAGGGTCCTATGGCTACACCTTC.

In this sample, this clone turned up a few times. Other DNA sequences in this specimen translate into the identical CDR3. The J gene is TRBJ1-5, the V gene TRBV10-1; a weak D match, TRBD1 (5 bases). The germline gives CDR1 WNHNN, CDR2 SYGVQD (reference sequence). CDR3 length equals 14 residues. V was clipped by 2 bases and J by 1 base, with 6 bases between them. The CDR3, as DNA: TGCGCCAGCAGTGAGGGGGGGAGCAATCAGCCCCAGCATTTT. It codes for CASSEGGSNQPQHF.

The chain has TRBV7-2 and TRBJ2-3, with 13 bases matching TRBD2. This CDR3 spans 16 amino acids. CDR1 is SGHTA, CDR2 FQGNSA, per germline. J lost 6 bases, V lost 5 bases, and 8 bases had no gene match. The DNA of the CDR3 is TGTGCCAGCAGCGGCGGACTAGCGGGGGTGCGGGATACGCAGTATTTT. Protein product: CASSGGLAGVRDTQYF.